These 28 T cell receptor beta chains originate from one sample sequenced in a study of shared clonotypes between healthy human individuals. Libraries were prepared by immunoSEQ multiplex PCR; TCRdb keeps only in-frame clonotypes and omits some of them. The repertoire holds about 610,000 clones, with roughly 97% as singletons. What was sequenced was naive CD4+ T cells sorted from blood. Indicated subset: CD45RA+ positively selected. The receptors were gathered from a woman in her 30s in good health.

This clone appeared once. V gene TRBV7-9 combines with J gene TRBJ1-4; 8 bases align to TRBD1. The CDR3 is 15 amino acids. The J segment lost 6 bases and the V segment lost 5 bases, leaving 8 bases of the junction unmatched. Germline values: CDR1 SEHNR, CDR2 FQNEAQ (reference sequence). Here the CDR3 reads CASSLNQGADEKLFF. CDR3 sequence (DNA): TGTGCCAGCAGCCTCAACCAGGGGGCGGATGAAAAACTGTTTTTT.

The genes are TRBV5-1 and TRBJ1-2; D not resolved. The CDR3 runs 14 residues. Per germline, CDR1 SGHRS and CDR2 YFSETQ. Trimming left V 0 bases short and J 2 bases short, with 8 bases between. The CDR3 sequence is CASSLGHGNYGYTF. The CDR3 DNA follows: TGCGCCAGCAGCTTGGGACACGGAAACTATGGCTACACCTTC.

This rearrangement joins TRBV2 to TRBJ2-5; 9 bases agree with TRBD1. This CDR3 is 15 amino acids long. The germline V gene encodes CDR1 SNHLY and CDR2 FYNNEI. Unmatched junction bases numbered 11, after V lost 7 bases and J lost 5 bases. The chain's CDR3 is CASNPRDRARETQYF. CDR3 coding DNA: TGTGCCAGCAATCCCCGGGACAGGGCTCGGGAGACCCAGTACTTC.

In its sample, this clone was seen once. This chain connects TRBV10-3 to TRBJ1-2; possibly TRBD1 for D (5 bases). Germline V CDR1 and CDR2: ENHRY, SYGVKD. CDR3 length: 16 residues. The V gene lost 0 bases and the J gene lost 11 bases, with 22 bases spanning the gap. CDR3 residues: CAISESVFGGTGSYTF. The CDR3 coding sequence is TGTGCCATCAGTGAGTCGGTCTTTGGGGGAACTGGGTCGTACACCTTC.

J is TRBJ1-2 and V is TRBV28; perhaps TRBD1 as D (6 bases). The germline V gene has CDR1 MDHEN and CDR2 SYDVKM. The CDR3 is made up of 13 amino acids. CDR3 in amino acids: CATLAGAPYGYTF. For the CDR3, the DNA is TGTGCTACCCTTGCAGGGGCCCCCTATGGCTACACCTTC.

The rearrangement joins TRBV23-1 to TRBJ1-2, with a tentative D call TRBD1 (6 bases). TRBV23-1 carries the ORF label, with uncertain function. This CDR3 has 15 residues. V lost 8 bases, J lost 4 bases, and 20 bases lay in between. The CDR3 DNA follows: TGCGCCAGCTTGCCTCGGACAGCTCTTTGCTATGGCTACACCTTC. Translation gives CASLPRTALCYGYTF.

The chain's CDR3 is CASSYEAGFYEQYF. In DNA, the CDR3 is TGTGCCAGCAGTTACGAAGCGGGATTCTACGAGCAGTACTTC. The rearrangement links TRBV6-7 to TRBJ2-7, with TRBD2 matching 7 bases. TRBV6-7 is filed as an ORF, its function uncertain. The V and J ends lost 2 bases and 3 bases, in that order; junction bases with no gene match: 4. The length of the CDR3 is 14 residues.

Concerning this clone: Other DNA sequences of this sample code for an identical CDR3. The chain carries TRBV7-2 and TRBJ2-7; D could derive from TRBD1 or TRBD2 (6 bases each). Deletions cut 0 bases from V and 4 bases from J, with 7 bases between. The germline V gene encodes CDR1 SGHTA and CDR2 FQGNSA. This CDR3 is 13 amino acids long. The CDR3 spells CASSLAGGYEQYF. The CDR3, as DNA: TGTGCCAGCAGCTTAGCAGGGGGGTACGAGCAGTACTTC.

The CDR3 sequence is CASSRGISKNTGELFF. In DNA, the CDR3 is TGTGCCAGCTCACGGGGGATCTCGAAGAACACCGGGGAGCTGTTTTTT. The chain couples TRBV18 to TRBJ2-2; either TRBD1 or TRBD2 may fit D (5 bases each). The CDR3 is 16 amino acids. Trimming removed 4 bases at V and 1 base at J, with 13 bases between. Germline lookup yields CDR1 KGHSH and CDR2 LQKENI.

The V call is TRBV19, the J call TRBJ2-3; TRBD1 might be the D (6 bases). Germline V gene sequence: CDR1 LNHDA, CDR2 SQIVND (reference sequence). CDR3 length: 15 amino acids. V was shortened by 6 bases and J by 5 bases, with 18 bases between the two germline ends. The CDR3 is CASSLLSGARDTQYF. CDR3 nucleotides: TGTGCCAGTAGCTTACTTTCAGGGGCTAGAGATACGCAGTATTTT.

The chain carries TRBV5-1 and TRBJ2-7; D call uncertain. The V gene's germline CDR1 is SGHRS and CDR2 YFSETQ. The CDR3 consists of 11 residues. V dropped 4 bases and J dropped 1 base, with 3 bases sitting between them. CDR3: CASSESYEQYF. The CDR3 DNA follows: TGCGCCAGCAGCGAGTCCTACGAGCAGTACTTC.

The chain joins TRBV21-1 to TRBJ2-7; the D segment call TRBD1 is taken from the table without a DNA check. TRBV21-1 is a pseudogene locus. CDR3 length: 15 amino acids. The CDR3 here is CASSKRGAGGGEQYF. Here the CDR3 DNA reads TGTGCCAGCAGCAAAAGGGGGGCAGGGGGCGGCGAGCAGTACTTC.

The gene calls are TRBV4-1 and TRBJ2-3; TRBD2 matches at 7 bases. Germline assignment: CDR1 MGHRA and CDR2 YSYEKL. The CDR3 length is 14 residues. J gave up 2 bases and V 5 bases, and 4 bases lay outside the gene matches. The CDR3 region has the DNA TGCGCCAGCAGCGCCCTAGCGGACACAGATACGCAGTATTTT. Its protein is CASSALADTDTQYF.

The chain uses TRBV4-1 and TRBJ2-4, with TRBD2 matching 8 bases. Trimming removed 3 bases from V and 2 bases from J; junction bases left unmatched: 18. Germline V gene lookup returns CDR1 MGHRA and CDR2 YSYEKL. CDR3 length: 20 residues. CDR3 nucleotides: TGCGCCAGCAGCCATAGACTAGCGACCCGGGAGAGGGTTACCAAAAACATTCAGTACTTC. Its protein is CASSHRLATRERVTKNIQYF.

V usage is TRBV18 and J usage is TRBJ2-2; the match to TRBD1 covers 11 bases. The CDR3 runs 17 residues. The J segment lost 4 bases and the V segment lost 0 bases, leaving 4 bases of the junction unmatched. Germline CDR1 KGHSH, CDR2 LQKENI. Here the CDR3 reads CASSPPGTGGSTGELFF. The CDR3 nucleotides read TGTGCCAGCTCACCACCCGGGACAGGGGGATCCACCGGGGAGCTGTTTTTT.

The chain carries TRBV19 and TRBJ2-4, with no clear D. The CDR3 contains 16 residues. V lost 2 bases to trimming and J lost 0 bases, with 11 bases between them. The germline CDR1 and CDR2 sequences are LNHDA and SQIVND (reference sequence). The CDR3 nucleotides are TGTGCCAGTAGTATAATCGGCAGTCTAGCCAAAAACATTCAGTACTTC. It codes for CASSIIGSLAKNIQYF. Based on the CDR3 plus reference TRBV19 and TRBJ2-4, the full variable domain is DGGITQSPKYLFRKEGQNVTLSCEQNLNHDAMYWYRQDPGQGLRLIYYSQIVNDFQKGDIAEGYSVSREKKESFPLTVTSAQKNPTAFYLCASSIIGSLAKNIQYFGAGTRLSVL.

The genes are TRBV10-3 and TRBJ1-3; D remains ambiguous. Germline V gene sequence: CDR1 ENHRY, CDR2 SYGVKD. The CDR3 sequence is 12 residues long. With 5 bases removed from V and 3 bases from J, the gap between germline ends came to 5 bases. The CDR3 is CAISYGGNTIYF. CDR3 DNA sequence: TGTGCCATCAGTTACGGTGGAAACACCATATATTTT.

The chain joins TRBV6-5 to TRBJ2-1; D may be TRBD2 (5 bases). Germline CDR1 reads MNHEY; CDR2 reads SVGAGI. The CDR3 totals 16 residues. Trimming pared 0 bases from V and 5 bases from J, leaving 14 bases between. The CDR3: CASSYSSPGRDNEQFF. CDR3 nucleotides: TGTGCCAGCAGTTACTCGAGTCCGGGAAGGGACAATGAGCAGTTCTTC.

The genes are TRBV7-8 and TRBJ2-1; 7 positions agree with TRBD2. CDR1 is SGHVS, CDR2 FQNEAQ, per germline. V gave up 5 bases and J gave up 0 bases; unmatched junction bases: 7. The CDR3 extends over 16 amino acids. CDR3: CASSGHRDYSYNEQFF. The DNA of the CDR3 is TGTGCCAGCAGCGGACACCGGGACTACTCCTACAATGAGCAGTTCTTC.

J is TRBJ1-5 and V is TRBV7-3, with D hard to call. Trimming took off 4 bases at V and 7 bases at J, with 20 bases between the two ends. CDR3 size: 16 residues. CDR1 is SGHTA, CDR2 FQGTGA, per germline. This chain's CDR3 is CASSSYQSKSGQPQHF. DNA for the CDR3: TGTGCCAGCAGCTCCTATCAGTCCAAATCGGGACAGCCCCAGCATTTT.

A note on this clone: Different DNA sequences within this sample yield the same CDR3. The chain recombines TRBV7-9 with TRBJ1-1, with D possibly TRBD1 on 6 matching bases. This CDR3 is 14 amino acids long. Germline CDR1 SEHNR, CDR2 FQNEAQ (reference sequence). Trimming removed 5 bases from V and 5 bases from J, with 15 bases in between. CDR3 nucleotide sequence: TGTGCCAGCAGCCTAACACAGGGTAGTACTGAAGCTTTCTTT. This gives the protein CASSLTQGSTEAFF.

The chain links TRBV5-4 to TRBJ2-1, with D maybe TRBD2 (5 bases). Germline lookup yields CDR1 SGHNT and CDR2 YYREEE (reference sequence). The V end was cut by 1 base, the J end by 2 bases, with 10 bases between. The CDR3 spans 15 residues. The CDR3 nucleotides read TGTGCCAGCAGCTTGCCTACTAGTACCTACAATGAGCAGTTCTTC. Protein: CASSLPTSTYNEQFF.

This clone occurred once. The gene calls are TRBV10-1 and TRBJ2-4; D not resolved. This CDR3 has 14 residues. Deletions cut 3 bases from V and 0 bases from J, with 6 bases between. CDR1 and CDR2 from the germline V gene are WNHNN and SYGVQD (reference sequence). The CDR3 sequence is CASSDNVAKNIQYF. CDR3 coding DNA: TGCGCCAGCAGTGACAACGTAGCCAAAAACATTCAGTACTTC.

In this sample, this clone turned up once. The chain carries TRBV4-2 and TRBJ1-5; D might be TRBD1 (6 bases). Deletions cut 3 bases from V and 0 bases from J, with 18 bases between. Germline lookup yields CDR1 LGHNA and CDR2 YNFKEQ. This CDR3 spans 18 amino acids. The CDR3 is CASSHSKAGTYSNQPQHF. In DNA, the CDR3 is TGTGCCAGCAGCCACTCAAAAGCCGGGACATATAGCAATCAGCCCCAGCATTTT.

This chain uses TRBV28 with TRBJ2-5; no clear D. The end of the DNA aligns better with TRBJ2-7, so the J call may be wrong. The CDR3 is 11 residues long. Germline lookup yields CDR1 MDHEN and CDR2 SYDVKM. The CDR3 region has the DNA TGTGCCAGCAGTTTATTCAACGAGCAGTACTTC. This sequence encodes CASSLFNEQYF.

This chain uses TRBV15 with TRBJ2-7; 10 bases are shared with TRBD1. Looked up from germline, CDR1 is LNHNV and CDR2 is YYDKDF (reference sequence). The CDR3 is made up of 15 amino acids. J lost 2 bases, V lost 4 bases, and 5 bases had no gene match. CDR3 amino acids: CATSKGQGGTYEQYF. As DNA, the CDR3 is TGTGCCACCAGCAAAGGACAGGGGGGCACCTACGAGCAGTACTTC.

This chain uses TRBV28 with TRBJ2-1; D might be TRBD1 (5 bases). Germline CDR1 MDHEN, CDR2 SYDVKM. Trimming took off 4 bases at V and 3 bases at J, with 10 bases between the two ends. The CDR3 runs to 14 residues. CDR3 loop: CASSSGDSYNEQFF. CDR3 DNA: TGTGCCAGCAGTTCCGGTGACAGCTACAATGAGCAGTTCTTC.

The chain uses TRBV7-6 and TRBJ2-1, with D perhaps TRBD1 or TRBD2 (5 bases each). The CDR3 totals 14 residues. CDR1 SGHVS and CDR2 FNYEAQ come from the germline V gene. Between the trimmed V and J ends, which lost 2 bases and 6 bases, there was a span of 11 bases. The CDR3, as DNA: TGTGCCAGCAGCTTATCGCCGGGACCCAATGAGCAGTTCTTC. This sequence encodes CASSLSPGPNEQFF. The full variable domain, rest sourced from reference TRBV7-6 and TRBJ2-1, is GAGVSQSPRYKVTKRGQDVALRCDPISGHVSLYWYRQALGQGPEFLTYFNYEAQQDKSGLPNDRFSAERPEGSISTLTIQRTEQRDSAMYRCASSLSPGPNEQFFGPGTRLTVL.